Presented here are 28 T cell receptor beta chains from one specimen sequenced in a study of blood T cell repertoires in COVID-19. The repertoire was sequenced with immunoSEQ multiplex PCR; TCRdb's copy has only in-frame clones and lacks some. The repertoire holds tens of thousands of clones, with 88% as singletons. Sequencing input: peripheral blood. The receptors derive from a man aged 65 to 79 with acute or convalescent COVID-19.

The rearrangement joins TRBV12-3 or TRBV12-4 to TRBJ1-2, with D possibly matching TRBD1 (5 bases). CDR3 length equals 13 residues. Trimming cost V 6 bases and J 4 bases, with 12 bases left between them. The CDR3 sequence is CASREQGSYGYTF. In DNA, the CDR3 is TGTGCCAGCAGGGAGCAGGGATCCTATGGCTACACCTTC.

V and J are TRBV19 and TRBJ1-1; 9 nucleotides match TRBD1. The CDR3 contains 15 residues. CDR1 and CDR2 (germline): LNHDA, SQIVND (reference sequence). J gave up 1 base and V 7 bases, and 7 bases lay outside the gene matches. CDR3 nucleotides: TGTGCCAGTAACACAGGGGGCTTCAGGAACACTGAAGCTTTCTTT. It codes for CASNTGGFRNTEAFF.

V gene TRBV5-6 combines with J gene TRBJ2-7; weak D call: TRBD1 (5 bases). CDR3 size: 14 residues. CDR1 and CDR2 from the germline V gene are SGHDT and YYEEEE. V was pared by 4 bases and J by 4 bases, with 15 bases between. This CDR3 is CASSHNLGEYEQYF. DNA of the CDR3: TGTGCCAGCAGCCACAATCTAGGGGAATACGAGCAGTACTTC.

The chain employs TRBV7-9 and TRBJ2-1, with D tentatively TRBD1 (6 bases). This CDR3 contains 13 residues. CDR1 is SEHNR and CDR2 is FQNEAQ in the germline V gene (reference sequence). V lost 5 bases to trimming and J lost 10 bases, with 15 bases between them. The CDR3 loop is CASSLQGKGEQFF. In DNA, the CDR3 is TGTGCCAGCAGCCTACAGGGTAAAGGGGAGCAGTTCTTC.

J is TRBJ2-1 and V is TRBV12-3 or TRBV12-4; weak D call: TRBD2 (7 bases). V was shortened by 6 bases and J by 9 bases, with 15 bases between the two germline ends. This CDR3 is 13 amino acids long. CDR3 region: CASSPEGGGEQFF. The CDR3 DNA reads as TGTGCCAGCAGCCCCGAGGGGGGGGGTGAGCAGTTCTTC.

The gene calls are TRBV28 and TRBJ1-2; 8 bases agree with TRBD1. This CDR3 is built from 16 residues. Trimming cost V 4 bases and J 4 bases; bases outside gene matches: 11. In germline, CDR1 is MDHEN, CDR2 SYDVKM. Here the CDR3 reads CASSSLGDRFGYGYTF. The CDR3 DNA reads as TGTGCCAGCAGTTCCCTCGGGGACAGGTTCGGCTATGGCTACACCTTC.

This CDR3 is CASSNGRQAPGYGYTF. DNA for the CDR3: TGTGCCAGCAGCAATGGAAGACAGGCGCCGGGGTATGGCTACACCTTC. This sequence joins TRBV3-1 (or the pseudogene TRBV3-2) and TRBJ1-2; D might be TRBD1 (6 bases). From germline, CDR1 is LGHDT and CDR2 YNNKEL (reference sequence). Trimming pared 5 bases from V and 5 bases from J, leaving 21 bases between. The CDR3 consists of 16 residues.

The chain carries TRBV25-1 and TRBJ1-3; D is perhaps TRBD1 (6 bases). The germline V gene encodes CDR1 MGHDK and CDR2 SYGVNS. V was pared by 6 bases and J by 2 bases, with 14 bases between. CDR3 length equals 15 residues. The CDR3 sequence: CASSGAGAPGNTIYF. The CDR3 DNA reads as TGTGCCAGCAGCGGTGCAGGGGCCCCTGGAAACACCATATATTTT.

J is TRBJ1-6 and V is TRBV10-3; 8 bases are a match to TRBD1. This CDR3 spans 16 amino acids. The germline CDR1 and CDR2 sequences are ENHRY and SYGVKD. V lost 6 bases and J lost 5; bases outside the gene matches: 9. The CDR3 is CAIRTGVLGDNSPLHF. CDR3 nucleotide sequence: TGTGCCATCAGGACAGGGGTTTTAGGCGATAATTCACCCCTCCACTTT.

The chain recombines TRBV28 with TRBJ1-6; D uncertain. V was clipped by 6 bases and J by 7 bases, with 25 bases between them. Germline V CDR1 and CDR2: MDHEN, SYDVKM. This CDR3 region has 18 residues. CDR3 sequence: CASRLRANRLPGNSPLHF. CDR3 nucleotide sequence: TGTGCCAGCAGGCTCCGGGCCAATCGGCTCCCGGGGAATTCACCCCTCCACTTT.

The chain has TRBV28 and TRBJ2-4; 7 positions match TRBD1. In germline, CDR1 is MDHEN, CDR2 SYDVKM. CDR3 size: 17 residues. The ends lost 5 bases at V and 0 bases at J; junction bases unmatched: 10. The DNA for the CDR3 is TGTGCCAGCAGTCTGAGGACAGGCAACCTAGCCAAAAACATTCAGTACTTC. Translation gives CASSLRTGNLAKNIQYF.

The chain uses TRBV7-9 and TRBJ2-1; TRBD2 is a possible D gene (5 bases). V was pared by 4 bases and J by 0 bases, with 10 bases between. The V gene's germline CDR1 is SEHNR and CDR2 FQNEAQ (reference sequence). CDR3 size: 15 residues. The CDR3 bases are TGTGCCAGCAGCTATCCGGGAAGCTCCTACAATGAGCAGTTCTTC. Translating it yields CASSYPGSSYNEQFF.

This clone occurred a few times. The chain carries TRBV6-2 or TRBV6-3 and TRBJ1-2; TRBD1 aligns across 10 bases. Germline loops: CDR1 MNHEY, CDR2 SVGEGT. V dropped 0 bases and J dropped 8; count of bases not matched to a gene: 12. The CDR3 sequence is 17 residues long. As DNA, the CDR3 is TGTGCCAGCAGTTACTCGGGTAGTAGGACAGGGGGACGCGGCTACACCTTC. As protein: CASSYSGSRTGGRGYTF.

J is TRBJ1-1 and V is TRBV2; 10 bases align to TRBD1. After removal of 6 bases from V and 4 bases from J, the junction contained 5 bases not matched to a gene. From germline, CDR1 is SNHLY and CDR2 FYNNEI. The CDR3 has 14 residues. The chain's CDR3 is CASRMGQGSTEAFF. CDR3 nucleotide sequence: TGTGCCAGCAGAATGGGACAGGGGAGCACTGAAGCTTTCTTT.

The chain couples TRBV14 to TRBJ1-4, with D maybe TRBD1 (6 bases). Germline V gene sequence: CDR1 SGHDN, CDR2 FVKESK. This CDR3 spans 15 amino acids. V lost 3 bases to trimming and J lost 3 bases, with 11 bases between them. The CDR3 sequence: CASSQAGTPNEKLFF. As DNA, the CDR3 is TGTGCCAGCAGCCAGGCCGGGACACCTAATGAAAAACTGTTTTTT. The full variable domain, completed using reference TRBV14 and TRBJ1-4, is EAGVTQFPSHSVIEKGQTVTLRCDPISGHDNLYWYRRVMGKEIKFLLHFVKESKQDESGMPNNRFLAERTGGTYSTLKVQPAELEDSGVYFCASSQAGTPNEKLFFGSGTQLSVL.

J is TRBJ2-7 and V is TRBV5-1; TRBD1 matches at 11 bases. The J segment lost 5 bases and the V segment lost 4 bases, leaving 5 bases of the junction unmatched. This CDR3 is 14 amino acids long. The germline CDR1 and CDR2 sequences are SGHRS and YFSETQ. CDR3 DNA: TGCGCCAGCAGCCCAGGACAGGGGGCGCACGAGCAGTACTTC. Amino acid sequence: CASSPGQGAHEQYF.

The chain carries TRBV9 and TRBJ1-1; TRBD1 agrees at 7 bases. CDR1 SGDLS and CDR2 YYNGEE come from the germline V gene. The CDR3 totals 14 residues. The V and J ends lost 3 bases and 5 bases, in that order; junction bases with no gene match: 7. In DNA form, the CDR3 reads TGTGCCAGCAGCGAGGGGGCCGGGACTACTGAAGCTTTCTTT. It encodes CASSEGAGTTEAFF.

DNA for the CDR3: TGTGCCAGCAGCCAAGGGAGATCCTACAATGAGCAGTTCTTC. This encodes CASSQGRSYNEQFF. The chain carries TRBV14 and TRBJ2-1; D is uncertain. The ends were cut back, 1 base at V and 1 base at J, with 5 bases in the middle. The CDR3 loop spans 14 amino acids. Germline-derived CDR1 and CDR2 are SGHDN and FVKESK. Looking up the rest from reference TRBV14 and TRBJ2-1 gives the full variable domain: EAGVTQFPSHSVIEKGQTVTLRCDPISGHDNLYWYRRVMGKEIKFLLHFVKESKQDESGMPNNRFLAERTGGTYSTLKVQPAELEDSGVYFCASSQGRSYNEQFFGPGTRLTVL.

The rearrangement uses TRBV5-6 and TRBJ2-7, with no clear D. Per the germline V gene, CDR1 is SGHDT and CDR2 is YYEEEE. The CDR3 covers 14 residues. The germline V and J ends were trimmed by 2 bases and 2 bases, with 11 bases remaining between them. CDR3 nucleotides: TGTGCCAGCAGCTTTGCTACTACTACCTACGAGCAGTACTTC. This translates into CASSFATTTYEQYF.

The rearrangement joins TRBV18 to TRBJ2-3, with 10 nucleotides matching TRBD1. The CDR3 runs to 18 residues. Trimming cost V 0 bases and J 3 bases; bases outside gene matches: 9. Per germline, CDR1 KGHSH and CDR2 LQKENI. This chain's CDR3 is CASSPPIKTGGRTDTQYF. CDR3 in DNA: TGTGCCAGCTCACCACCCATAAAGACAGGGGGCAGGACAGATACGCAGTATTTT.

J is TRBJ1-5 and V is TRBV23-1; D may be TRBD1 (5 bases). TRBV23-1 is given ORF status, its function remaining uncertain. This CDR3 region has 14 residues. Trimming removed 9 bases from V and 5 bases from J, with 17 bases in between. The CDR3 DNA reads as TGCGCCAGGAGTGGTAGGGGTCTCGATCAGCCCCAGCATTTT. Its translation is CARSGRGLDQPQHF.

The chain carries TRBV19 and TRBJ1-1; TRBD1 agrees at 7 bases. From germline, CDR1 is LNHDA and CDR2 SQIVND (reference sequence). V lost 4 bases to trimming and J lost 11 bases; unmatched junction nucleotides: 10. The CDR3 covers 13 residues. The CDR3 loop reads CASSKTGQPKAFF. DNA for the CDR3: TGTGCCAGTAGTAAAACGGGACAGCCCAAGGCTTTCTTT.

The gene calls are TRBV18 and TRBJ1-5; 7 bases align to TRBD1. From germline, CDR1 is KGHSH and CDR2 LQKENI. V shed 3 bases, J shed 7 bases, and the junction held 9 bases outside the gene matches. CDR3 length: 15 amino acids. In DNA form, the CDR3 reads TGTGCCAGCTCACCGCCGACAGGGCGGTGGCAGCCCCAGCATTTT. Residues: CASSPPTGRWQPQHF.

The CDR3 sequence is CASSPGSPLFYGYTF. DNA for the CDR3: TGTGCCAGCAGTCCAGGGTCCCCGCTTTTTTATGGCTACACCTTC. This chain uses TRBV6-5 with TRBJ1-2; tentative D call: TRBD1 (5 bases). Between the trimmed V and J ends, which lost 5 bases and 5 bases, there was a span of 18 bases. This CDR3 comprises 15 residues. Germline V gene lookup returns CDR1 MNHEY and CDR2 SVGAGI.

This clone was seen once. This sequence joins TRBV7-2 and TRBJ1-1; 9 bases fit TRBD1. There are 15 residues in the CDR3. Germline V gene data show CDR1 as SGHTA and CDR2 as FQGNSA. V lost 4 bases, J lost 0 bases, and 3 bases stayed unmatched. The CDR3 bases are TGTGCCAGCAGCTGGGACAGGGCTTTGAACACTGAAGCTTTCTTT. Protein sequence: CASSWDRALNTEAFF. Combining the CDR3 with reference TRBV7-2 and TRBJ1-1 gives the whole variable domain GAGVSQSPSNKVTEKGKDVELRCDPISGHTALYWYRQSLGQGLEFLIYFQGNSAPDKSGLPSDRFSAERTGGSVSTLTIQRTQQEDSAVYLCASSWDRALNTEAFFGQGTRLTVV.

The rearrangement joins TRBV5-1 to TRBJ2-7; D is perhaps TRBD1 (7 bases). The germline CDR1 and CDR2 sequences are SGHRS and YFSETQ. The CDR3 contains 15 residues. The V gene lost 5 bases and the J gene lost 0 bases, with 15 bases spanning the gap. This CDR3 is CASRQQGGGSYEQYF. CDR3 DNA sequence: TGCGCCAGCAGACAGCAGGGGGGCGGCTCCTACGAGCAGTACTTC. The full variable domain, completed using reference TRBV5-1 and TRBJ2-7, is KAGVTQTPRYLIKTRGQQVTLSCSPISGHRSVSWYQQTPGQGLQFLFEYFSETQRNKGNFPGRFSGRQFSNSRSEMNVSTLELGDSALYLCASRQQGGGSYEQYFGPGTRLTVT.

The rearrangement uses TRBV19 and TRBJ1-5; TRBD1 is a possible D gene (6 bases). Per germline, CDR1 LNHDA and CDR2 SQIVND (reference sequence). This CDR3 region has 16 residues. V was pared by 2 bases and J by 0 bases, with 11 bases between. The CDR3 reads CASSIMGHLSNQPQHF. In nucleotides, the CDR3 is TGTGCCAGTAGTATAATGGGACACCTTAGCAATCAGCCCCAGCATTTT.

The chain is built from TRBV19 and TRBJ1-1; 7 bases are shared with TRBD1. CDR1 and CDR2 (germline): LNHDA, SQIVND (reference sequence). The V gene end was trimmed by 5 bases and the J gene end by 4 bases; junction bases not matched to a gene: 7. The CDR3 extends over 14 amino acids. CDR3 in amino acids: CASSFRTGLTEAFF. The CDR3 DNA reads TGTGCCAGTAGTTTTCGGACAGGACTCACTGAAGCTTTCTTT.